This TCR beta chain was found in a study of naive and memory T cell subsets. Concerning this clonotype itself: This may stem from a read error, because a much larger clone lies one nucleotide away.

The library had UMIs added by 3' ligation of an oligonucleotide to TCR cDNA. Ligated cDNA underwent four rounds of PCR with nested alpha and beta constant region primers and SP2. Using its own MiXCR run on the 5' RACE reads, TCRdb lists one record per CDR3 protein. The sample comprises around 48,000 distinct CDR3 sequences, about 4.4% of which are singletons, and 0.7% to 0.9% rests with the top ten. Unmatched junction bases numbered 20, after V lost 6 bases and J lost 2 bases. This CDR3 comprises 18 residues. Germline V gene lookup returns CDR1 SQVTM and CDR2 ANQGSEA. The chain uses TRBV29-1 and TRBJ2-7; 9 bases line up with TRBD2. This TCR derives from a female donor in good health. CDR3 DNA: TGCAGCGTCCAATTACGACTAGCGGACCCCGGATCCACCTACGAGCAGTACTTC. Amino acids: CSVQLRLADPGSTYEQYF.